The subject of this entry is one T cell receptor beta chain. Its antigen is unknown. The sample belongs to a study of T cells in Graves' hyperthyroidism and ophthalmopathy. Study outcomes and limitations: In the blood, most expanded thyroid clonotypes above 0.001 appeared as well.

In patients aged 18 to 65, hyperthyroidism was newly diagnosed, with duration under 2 months. Thyroid ultrasound and orbital computed tomography, with clinical symptoms and serum thyroxine and TRAb, informed diagnoses. Amplification of TCR beta CDR3 regions used RNA as the template. RT-PCR in the first round (using the HTBI primer set) targeted the TCR CDR3. A single record per CDR3 protein comes from TCRdb applying MiXCR to the multiplex PCR reads. The table lists under 650,000 distinct CDR3 sequences, about 17% of them singletons. The CDR3 totals 17 residues. Germline V gene lookup returns CDR1 SGHVS and CDR2 FNYEAQ. The V gene end was trimmed by 3 bases and the J gene end by 4 bases; junction bases not matched to a gene: 13.

The clonotype originates from a woman in her thirties with Graves' hyperthyroidism. The V call is TRBV7-6, the J call TRBJ2-5, with TRBD2 identical over 8 bases. The sequencing input was blood. CDR3 sequence (DNA): TGTGCCAGCAGCTTTCATCCAGCGGGAGCGGATTTAGAGACCCAGTACTTC. It translates to CASSFHPAGADLETQYF.